A single TCR beta chain is shown here with its context. Its antigen is unknown. Per the germline V gene, CDR1 is MNHEY and CDR2 is SMNVEV (reference sequence). The V end was cut by 3 bases, the J end by 2 bases, with 8 bases between. This CDR3 is built from 13 residues. The source of the sample is a study of somatic mutations in cytotoxic T cells in rheumatoid arthritis. General observations from the study: Patients with a largest CD8+ clone exceeding 20% of CD8+ cells numbered about an eighth of the 65.

Some clones are missing from TCRdb's copy, which holds only in-frame ones; the method was immunoSEQ multiplex PCR. The data contain roughly 9,300 clones, around nine tenths of them singletons. The clonotype originates from a woman aged 18-35 years with rheumatoid arthritis. Material for sequencing was CD8+ T cells sorted from blood. This chain joins TRBV27 and TRBJ2-7; D call uncertain. CDR3 amino acids: CASSLFATYEQYF. Written as DNA, the CDR3 is TGTGCCAGCAGTTTGTTCGCGACCTACGAGCAGTACTTC.